These 18 T cell receptor beta chains share one sample of origin, sequenced in a study of blood T cell repertoires in COVID-19 (dated by TCRdb to 2020 to 2022). Receptor libraries were prepared by the immunoSEQ multiplex PCR assay. As stored in TCRdb, this immuneACCESS dataset retains in-frame rearrangements with V and J assigned. A fraction of the clones does not appear; measured against another copy, unresolved V genes explain less than half of the discrepancy, and the remainder lacks a known reason. This sample is represented by around 160,000 clones; 89% of them were singletons. Around 3% of the sample goes to the ten largest clones. Sequencing used peripheral blood. The receptors were sampled from a man aged 55-75 years with acute or convalescent COVID-19.

The V gene is TRBV7-9, the J gene TRBJ2-3; TRBD2 matches 9 bases. CDR1 SEHNR and CDR2 FQNEAQ come from the germline V gene (reference sequence). This CDR3 has 18 amino acids. V was clipped by 5 bases and J by 2 bases; unmatched bases: 14. This CDR3 reads CASSPRGGLAGTTDTQYF. The CDR3 bases are TGTGCCAGCAGCCCCCGCGGCGGTCTAGCGGGAACCACAGATACGCAGTATTTT.

CDR3 bases: TGTGCCAGCTCACCAAGGGAGCGGGGCACAGATACGCAGTATTTT. Its translation: CASSPRERGTDTQYF. The V gene is TRBV18, the J gene TRBJ2-3; a weak D match, TRBD2 (6 bases). Germline loops: CDR1 KGHSH, CDR2 LQKENI. The germline V and J ends were trimmed by 2 bases and 1 base, with 10 bases remaining between them. The CDR3 spans 15 residues.

The chain has TRBV2 and TRBJ1-5, with D tentatively TRBD1 (5 bases). CDR3 length equals 16 residues. V lost 5 bases, J lost 0 bases, and 14 bases lay in between. CDR1 and CDR2 (germline): SNHLY, FYNNEI. Here the CDR3 DNA reads TGTGCCAGCAGTCCCCCTGGGGGGTATAGCAATCAGCCCCAGCATTTT. This gives the protein CASSPPGGYSNQPQHF.

This chain uses TRBV30 with TRBJ1-5; D possibly corresponds to TRBD1 (6 bases). This CDR3 region has 15 residues. Germline V CDR1 and CDR2: GTSNPN, SVGIG (reference sequence). Trimming removed 2 bases at V and 3 bases at J, with 14 bases between. CDR3 loop: CAWSRDTGLNQPQHF. As DNA, the CDR3 is TGTGCCTGGAGTCGGGATACAGGGCTCAATCAGCCCCAGCATTTT.

The chain is built from TRBV7-4 and TRBJ1-5; D is ambiguous. V was cut by 3 bases and J by 1 base, with 10 bases left in between. Germline V gene lookup returns CDR1 SGHVT and CDR2 SQSDAQ. This CDR3 region has 15 residues. CDR3 residues: CASSFSDKSNQPQHF. CDR3 coding DNA: TGTGCCAGCAGCTTCTCTGACAAGAGCAATCAGCCCCAGCATTTT. Full variable domain (rest looked up from reference TRBV7-4 and TRBJ1-5): GAGVSQSPRYKVAKRGRDVALRCDSISGHVTLYWYRQTLGQGSEVLTYSQSDAQRDKSGRPSGRFSAERPERSVSTLKIQRTEQGDSAVYLCASSFSDKSNQPQHFGDGTRLSIL.

V and J are TRBV5-1 and TRBJ1-1, with a weak D call TRBD1 (5 bases). CDR1 is SGHRS and CDR2 is YFSETQ in the germline V gene. V lost 4 bases, J lost 1 base, and 17 bases lay in between. The CDR3 totals 16 residues. CDR3: CASSNQGFQTNTEAFF. CDR3 in DNA: TGCGCCAGCAGCAACCAGGGCTTTCAAACGAACACTGAAGCTTTCTTT.

The rearrangement uses TRBV5-1 and TRBJ2-1, with 8 bases identical to TRBD2. The CDR3 sequence is 14 residues long. In germline, CDR1 is SGHRS, CDR2 YFSETQ. V lost 9 bases to trimming and J lost 4 bases; unmatched junction nucleotides: 9. CDR3 bases: TGCGCCACCAAAAACGGGGGGGAGTACAATGAGCAGTTCTTC. It translates to CATKNGGEYNEQFF.

The chain joins TRBV4-1 to TRBJ2-7; 10 nucleotides line up with TRBD2. CDR1 is MGHRA, CDR2 YSYEKL, per germline. V lost 3 bases, J lost 2 bases, and 7 bases stayed unmatched. The CDR3 has 16 amino acids. The DNA for the CDR3 is TGCGCCAGCAGCCAGGGAGGACTAGCGGCAACCTACGAGCAGTACTTC. Amino acids: CASSQGGLAATYEQYF.

The genes are TRBV3-1 (or the pseudogene TRBV3-2) and TRBJ1-2; 7 bases fit TRBD1. Germline V gene lookup returns CDR1 LGHDT and CDR2 YNNKEL (reference sequence). CDR3 size: 15 residues. J was trimmed by 7 bases and V by 1 base; bases with no gene match: 9. As DNA, the CDR3 is TGTGCCAGCAGCCAAGCGGGACAGAAGCTAGTTGGCTACACCTTC. It yields the protein CASSQAGQKLVGYTF.

The CDR3 loop is CASSYGDEQFF. As DNA, the CDR3 is TGTGCCAGCAGTTACGGGGATGAGCAGTTCTTC. The chain combines TRBV27 with TRBJ2-1, with D tentatively TRBD2 (5 bases). Germline V CDR1 and CDR2: MNHEY, SMNVEV (reference sequence). Trimming cost V 4 bases and J 8 bases, with 6 bases left between them. The CDR3 sequence is 11 residues long.

V is TRBV6-5 and J is TRBJ1-2; TRBD1 might be the D (5 bases). The V and J ends lost 2 bases and 6 bases respectively, with 16 bases between them. The CDR3 has 15 amino acids. CDR1 and CDR2 from the germline V gene are MNHEY and SVGAGI. The chain's CDR3 is CASSYGSRDSDGYTF. The CDR3 region has the DNA TGTGCCAGCAGTTACGGTTCCAGGGATTCGGATGGCTACACCTTC.

The V and J genes are TRBV19 and TRBJ2-7; D is possibly TRBD2 (5 bases). CDR3 length: 12 residues. The germline gives CDR1 LNHDA, CDR2 SQIVND (reference sequence). Trimming took 4 bases from V and 3 from J, leaving 7 bases between them. Written as DNA, the CDR3 is TGTGCCAGTAGTAACCGGGACTACGAGCAGTACTTC. Protein product: CASSNRDYEQYF. The whole variable domain, filled in from reference TRBV19 and TRBJ2-7, reads DGGITQSPKYLFRKEGQNVTLSCEQNLNHDAMYWYRQDPGQGLRLIYYSQIVNDFQKGDIAEGYSVSREKKESFPLTVTSAQKNPTAFYLCASSNRDYEQYFGPGTRLTVT.

The chain couples TRBV10-3 to TRBJ1-5; D remains ambiguous. V was trimmed by 0 bases and J by 4 bases, leaving 7 bases between them. CDR3 length: 14 residues. Germline V lookup: CDR1 ENHRY, CDR2 SYGVKD. CDR3 nucleotide sequence: TGTGCCATCAGTGAGTCTGGCCAAAATCAGCCCCAGCATTTT. Translated: CAISESGQNQPQHF.

The chain carries TRBV5-1 and TRBJ2-3; tentatively, D is TRBD2 (5 bases). The germline V gene has CDR1 SGHRS and CDR2 YFSETQ. Trimming removed 5 bases at V and 5 bases at J, with 9 bases between. CDR3 length: 12 amino acids. CDR3 bases: TGCGCCAGCAGTGGGGAGCTAGATACGCAGTATTTT. Translating gives CASSGELDTQYF.

With respect to this clone: Other DNA sequences in the sample encode the same CDR3. CDR3 sequence: CASSLGDRGNQPQHF. CDR3 DNA sequence: TGCGCCAGCAGCTTGGGGGACAGGGGTAATCAGCCCCAGCATTTT. V is TRBV5-1 and J is TRBJ1-5; 10 bases fit TRBD1. V trimming: 0 bases; J trimming: 4 bases; junction bases outside the gene matches: 1. The CDR3 is 15 amino acids. Germline V gene sequence: CDR1 SGHRS, CDR2 YFSETQ.

J is TRBJ2-7 and V is TRBV6-5; TRBD1 aligns across 8 bases. The germline V gene encodes CDR1 MNHEY and CDR2 SVGAGI. The CDR3 loop spans 15 amino acids. The V segment lost 2 bases and the J segment 3 bases; nucleotides outside the gene matches: 6. CDR3 nucleotide sequence: TGTGCCAGCAGTTACCCCGGACAGGGATTCTACGAGCAGTACTTC. Translated: CASSYPGQGFYEQYF.

The chain couples TRBV7-8 to TRBJ2-6; 7 bases align to TRBD1. The germline V gene has CDR1 SGHVS and CDR2 FQNEAQ. Trimming cost V 4 bases and J 0 bases; bases outside gene matches: 3. The CDR3 runs 16 residues. Written as DNA, the CDR3 is TGTGCCAGCAGCTCGGACAGGAACTCTGGGGCCAACGTCCTGACTTTC. It is translated as CASSSDRNSGANVLTF.

The gene calls are TRBV2 and TRBJ1-1; tentatively, D is TRBD1 (5 bases). This CDR3 has 14 amino acids. The germline V gene encodes CDR1 SNHLY and CDR2 FYNNEI. Trimming removed 4 bases from V and 1 base from J, with 10 bases in between. CDR3 nucleotides: TGTGCCAGCAGTGCCGGGCAGGGGAACACTGAAGCTTTCTTT. Its translation: CASSAGQGNTEAFF.